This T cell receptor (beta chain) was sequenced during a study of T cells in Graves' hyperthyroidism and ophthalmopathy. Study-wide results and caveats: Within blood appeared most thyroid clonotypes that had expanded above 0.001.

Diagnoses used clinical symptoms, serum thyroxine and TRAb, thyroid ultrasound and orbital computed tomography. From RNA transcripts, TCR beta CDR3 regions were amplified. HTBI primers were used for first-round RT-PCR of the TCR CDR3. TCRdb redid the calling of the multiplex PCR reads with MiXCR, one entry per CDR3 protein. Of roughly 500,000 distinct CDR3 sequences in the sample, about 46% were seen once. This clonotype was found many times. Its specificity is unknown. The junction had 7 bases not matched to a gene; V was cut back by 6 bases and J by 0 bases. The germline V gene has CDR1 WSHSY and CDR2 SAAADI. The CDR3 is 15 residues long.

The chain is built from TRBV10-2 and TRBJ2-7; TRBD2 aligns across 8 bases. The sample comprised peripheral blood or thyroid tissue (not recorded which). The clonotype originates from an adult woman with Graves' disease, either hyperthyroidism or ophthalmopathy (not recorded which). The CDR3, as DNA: TGCGCCAGCAGAGGAGCGGGAGATTCCTCCTACGAGCAGTACTTC. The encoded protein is CASRGAGDSSYEQYF.